This entry features one T cell receptor beta chain sequence. The germline CDR1 and CDR2 sequences are SEHNR and FQNEAQ (reference sequence). V lost 1 base and J lost 11, with 14 bases in between. This CDR3 region has 13 residues. Time point described: pre-sensitization, week 0. Regarding treatment: therapeutic diphenylcyclopropenone sensitization with weekly scalp DPC. The sample is drawn from a study of human T cells and chemical hapten exposure. In the study overall: The use of 2% DPC on around 2 cm by around 2 cm of upper inner arm skin constituted sensitization.

Individual cDNA molecules received unique molecular identifiers in the library. TCRdb re-called the RACE reads with MiXCR, one entry per CDR3 protein. This sample has about 98,000 distinct CDR3 sequences, with about a tenth found just once. The chain employs TRBV7-9 and TRBJ1-1, with D unclear. The sequences come from whole blood, collected in connection with sensitization to the hapten diphenylcyclopropenone (DPC). The TCR sequence derives from a woman in her sixties or seventies with alopecia areata. Some clones in this sample may be carry-over from other donors' samples. DNA for the CDR3: TGTGCCAGCAGCTTAGGCCGCCTCATGGAGGCTTTCTTT. Its protein product is CASSLGRLMEAFF.